The following is a TCR beta chain sequence with its context. Its target is unknown. Germline V CDR1 and CDR2: MNHNS, SASEGT. The CDR3 loop spans 18 amino acids. V lost 7 bases, J lost 2 bases, and 24 bases lay in between. This entry belongs to a study of CD8 T cells in Susac syndrome. The study, taken as a whole, reports: Within total CD8+ repertoires, sixteen Susac-specific public clones were found, and within CD8+ TEMRA repertoires, five. The study admitted that it had a relatively small number of individuals in its TCR sequencing and HLA analysis.

The authors reverse transcribed roughly 0.5 to 1 ug RNA with random hexamers. TCRdb re-analysed the immunoSEQ multiplex PCR reads in MiXCR, keeping a single row per CDR3 protein. Among 100,000 to 110,000 distinct CDR3 sequences listed, about 95% were seen once. The sequence was collected from a human donor with Susac syndrome. The sample comprised CD8+ T cells from PBMCs. This chain joins TRBV6-1 and TRBJ1-5; tentatively, D is TRBD1 (6 bases). The CDR3 region is CASTSWGAGNERNQPQHF. CDR3 nucleotide sequence: TGTGCCAGCACCTCCTGGGGGGCCGGTAACGAGCGCAATCAGCCCCAGCATTTT.